This T cell receptor (beta chain) was identified in a study of CD8 T cells in Susac syndrome. About 0.5 to 1 ug RNA was reverse transcribed with random hexamers. Amplification of TCR beta CDR3 used immunoSEQ multiplex PCR across 54 Vbeta and 13 Jbeta. TCRdb ran MiXCR on the immunoSEQ multiplex PCR reads and lists one entry per CDR3 protein. The top ten clones hold roughly 0.12% of a sample with over 95,000 distinct CDR3 sequences, under 95% of them seen once. Controls were drawn from healthy donors and were matched for age and sex. Bulk CD8+ and CD4+ cells came from magnetic negative isolation; CD8+ TEMRA by FACS. The sample taken for sequencing was CD8+ T cells from PBMCs. This clonotype originated in a human donor in good health.

CDR3 protein: CASSYRLMDNEQFF. DNA of the CDR3: TGTGCCAGCAGTTATAGGCTCATGGACAATGAGCAGTTCTTC. V and J are TRBV6-5 and TRBJ2-1; D not resolved. Germline V CDR1 and CDR2: MNHEY, SVGAGI. The V and J ends lost 3 bases and 5 bases respectively, with 11 bases between them. This CDR3 spans 14 amino acids.